This TCR beta chain was captured by sequencing in a study of blood T cell repertoires in COVID-19. Some clones are missing from TCRdb's copy, which holds only in-frame ones; the method was immunoSEQ multiplex PCR. The repertoire has approximately 96,000 clones, 81% of them found once; the top ten carry roughly a tenth. This CDR3 is built from 15 residues. The V end was cut by 6 bases, the J end by 4 bases, with 15 bases between. Per germline, CDR1 MDHEN and CDR2 SYDVKM. The source material was peripheral blood. The V gene is TRBV28, the J gene TRBJ1-4; D is uncertain. The source of this sequence is a woman aged 80 or over with acute or convalescent COVID-19. The CDR3 bases are TGTGCCAGCAGGCTGGCACGAAGACTTAATGAAAAACTGTTTTTT. Translation: CASRLARRLNEKLFF.